This is a list of T cell receptor beta chains from one sample in a study of PD-L1 blockade in urothelial cancer. This table comes from immunoSEQ multiplex PCR, and its TCRdb copy is limited to in-frame clones, with some not included. Counted here are some 97,000 clones, over 80% occurring once; the ten biggest clones make up 0.7% to 0.95%. This specimen consisted of PBMCs, obtained around atezolizumab (anti-PD-L1) treatment. The receptors here all came from a woman older than 75 with urothelial cancer. Both conserved end residues are part of each CDR3. The D gene is left open where the match is weak. Rows give clone size only sometimes, using once, few, many, or a class for an expanded clone.

size	length	V	D	J	CDR3	DNA
NA	18	TRBV7-9	NA	TRBJ2-3	CASNLIFGEKVFTDTQYF	TGTGCCAGCAACCTAATATTCGGGGAGAAGGTTTTTACAGATACGCAGTATTTT
once	16	TRBV19	NA	TRBJ2-1	CATIGRTSTSYNEQFF	TGTGCCACTATAGGCCGGACATCGACCTCCTACAATGAGCAGTTCTTC
NA	15	TRBV5-4	TRBD2	TRBJ2-1	CASSPALGGSSEQFF	TGTGCCAGCAGCCCAGCGCTGGGCGGGAGTAGTGAGCAGTTCTTC
NA	15	TRBV6-5	TRBD2	TRBJ2-3	CASRVLAGRGDTQYF	TGTGCCAGCAGAGTACTAGCGGGCCGGGGTGATACGCAGTATTTT
once	17	TRBV2	NA	TRBJ2-2	CASTQDGLASNTGELFF	TGTGCCAGCACCCAAGACGGGTTAGCGTCGAACACCGGGGAGCTGTTTTTT
NA	16	TRBV28	TRBD1	TRBJ1-2	CASSLGGGGRNYGYTF	TGTGCCAGCAGTTTAGGAGGGGGCGGGCGGAACTATGGCTACACCTTC
NA	15	TRBV4-1	NA	TRBJ1-1	CASSPHAGLNTEAFF	TGCGCCAGCAGCCCTCACGCGGGTTTGAACACTGAAGCTTTCTTT
once	16	TRBV5-1	TRBD2	TRBJ2-1	CASSLGTSGNYNEQFF	TGCGCCAGCAGCTTGGGGACTAGCGGAAACTACAATGAGCAGTTCTTC
NA	13	TRBV2	NA	TRBJ2-3	CASSAMASPTQYF	TGTGCCAGCAGTGCAATGGCTAGCCCCACGCAGTATTTT
NA	15	TRBV28	TRBD1	TRBJ1-3	CASSPGQLSGNTIYF	TGTGCCAGCAGTCCGGGACAGTTATCTGGAAACACCATATATTTT
once	18	TRBV7-9	NA	TRBJ2-6	CASSFWGDPSSGANVLTF	TGTGCCAGCAGCTTTTGGGGGGACCCGTCATCTGGGGCCAACGTCCTGACTTTC
NA	13	TRBV19	NA	TRBJ2-2	CASLTDSAGELFF	TGTGCCAGCCTTACCGACTCGGCCGGGGAGCTGTTTTTT
NA	14	TRBV30	NA	TRBJ1-1	CAWSVPEQNTEAFF	TGTGCCTGGAGTGTCCCAGAACAGAACACTGAAGCTTTCTTT
NA	13	TRBV5-1	TRBD1	TRBJ2-7	CASSPWTGGEQYF	TGCGCCAGCAGCCCCTGGACAGGGGGGGAGCAGTACTTC
NA	12	TRBV2	NA	TRBJ2-2	CASMGYTGELFF	TGTGCCAGCATGGGCTACACCGGGGAGCTGTTTTTT
NA	15	TRBV7-9	NA	TRBJ1-5	CASSRSQGSNQPQHF	TGTGCCAGCAGCAGGTCTCAGGGGAGCAATCAGCCCCAGCATTTT
NA	14	TRBV27	TRBD1	TRBJ2-7	CASSPTGGGYEQYF	TGTGCCAGCAGTCCGACAGGGGGCGGCTACGAGCAGTACTTC
NA	16	TRBV4-1	TRBD1	TRBJ2-2	CASSRSPGQGTGELFF	TGCGCCAGCAGCCGATCCCCGGGACAGGGGACCGGGGAGCTGTTTTTT
NA	16	TRBV19	NA	TRBJ2-1	CASSLGGPRSYNEQFF	TGTGCCAGTAGCTTAGGGGGACCTCGCTCCTACAATGAGCAGTTCTTC
once	17	TRBV27	TRBD2	TRBJ2-1	CASSFSSGRAYNNEQFF	TGTGCCAGCAGTTTCTCTAGCGGGAGGGCCTATAATAATGAGCAGTTCTTC
NA	16	TRBV30	TRBD2	TRBJ2-5	CAWSAYLSGSMETQYF	TGTGCCTGGAGTGCTTACCTGAGCGGGAGCATGGAGACCCAGTACTTC
NA	15	TRBV19	NA	TRBJ1-5	CASRMTGNSNQPQHF	TGTGCCAGTAGAATGACGGGTAATAGCAATCAGCCCCAGCATTTT
NA	13	TRBV7-9	NA	TRBJ1-1	CASSSNMNTEAFF	TGTGCCAGCAGCTCGAACATGAACACTGAAGCTTTCTTT
NA	16	TRBV9	NA	TRBJ2-5	CASSAGVGVIQETQYF	TGTGCCAGCAGCGCCGGAGTAGGGGTTATCCAAGAGACCCAGTACTTC
NA	16	TRBV11-2	TRBD2	TRBJ2-1	CASSLLAGVSYNEQFF	TGTGCCAGCAGCTTGTTAGCGGGAGTCTCCTACAATGAGCAGTTCTTC
NA	13	TRBV28	NA	TRBJ2-7	CASSPTGGYEQYF	TGTGCCAGCAGTCCCACAGGTGGTTACGAGCAGTACTTC
NA	15	TRBV7-2	TRBD2	TRBJ2-1	CASSKAGGSYNEQFF	TGTGCCAGCAGCAAAGCGGGAGGATCCTACAATGAGCAGTTCTTC
NA	15	TRBV5-8	TRBD2	TRBJ2-7	CASTPGLAASYEQYF	TGTGCCAGCACTCCGGGACTAGCGGCCTCCTACGAGCAGTACTTC
NA	14	TRBV4-1	NA	TRBJ2-2	CASSQDLGPRELFF	TGCGCCAGCAGCCAAGATCTGGGCCCTCGGGAGCTGTTTTTT
NA	14	TRBV11-2	NA	TRBJ1-1	CASSFPQWNTEAFF	TGTGCCAGCAGCTTCCCGCAGTGGAACACTGAAGCTTTCTTT
NA	16	TRBV14	TRBD2	TRBJ2-1	CASSLLKAGGLDEQFF	TGTGCCAGCAGCCTCCTGAAGGCGGGAGGTTTGGATGAGCAGTTCTTC
NA	15	TRBV5-1	NA	TRBJ2-5	CASSLGTALGETQYF	TGCGCCAGCAGCTTGGGGACAGCGTTGGGAGAGACCCAGTACTTC
NA	17	TRBV5-1	NA	TRBJ2-2	CASSLDSGELSTGELFF	TGCGCCAGCAGCTTGGATTCCGGTGAGCTGAGTACCGGGGAGCTGTTTTTT
few	15	TRBV4-2	TRBD1	TRBJ1-2	CASSQAGQGAEGYTF	TGTGCCAGCAGCCAAGCGGGACAGGGGGCAGAGGGCTACACCTTC
NA	14	TRBV7-6	NA	TRBJ2-5	CASSLLGIKETQYF	TGTGCCAGCAGTTTACTAGGAATTAAAGAGACCCAGTACTTC
NA	15	TRBV7-9	TRBD2	TRBJ2-7	CASSALSGGRGEQYF	TGTGCCAGCAGCGCCCTTAGTGGCGGGAGGGGCGAGCAGTACTTC
NA	14	TRBV28	TRBD1	TRBJ1-1	CASSPPDRYTEAFF	TGTGCCAGCAGTCCCCCGGACAGGTACACTGAAGCTTTCTTT
NA	15	TRBV28	NA	TRBJ1-1	CASSLGRQVNTEAFF	TGTGCCAGCAGTTTAGGGAGGCAGGTGAACACTGAAGCTTTCTTT
NA	17	TRBV11-2	TRBD1	TRBJ2-7	CASSPIGTGDSSYEQYF	TGTGCCAGCAGCCCAATCGGGACAGGTGATAGCTCCTACGAGCAGTACTTC
NA	14	TRBV7-2	TRBD2	TRBJ2-1	CASSTGLAGHEQFF	TGTGCCAGCAGCACGGGACTAGCGGGTCATGAGCAGTTCTTC
NA	19	TRBV27	TRBD2	TRBJ2-3	CASSPRGRLAGGSADTQYF	TGTGCCAGCAGTCCCCGCGGTCGACTAGCGGGAGGGTCGGCAGATACGCAGTATTTT
once	13	TRBV10-3	TRBD1	TRBJ2-5	CAISRDSQETQYF	TGTGCCATCAGTAGGGACAGCCAAGAGACCCAGTACTTC
NA	15	TRBV15	TRBD1	TRBJ2-1	CATSRPGQGIHEQFF	TGTGCCACCAGCAGACCGGGACAGGGAATCCATGAGCAGTTCTTC
few	15	TRBV6-1	TRBD1	TRBJ1-2	CASSAGQGQDYGYTF	TGTGCCAGCAGCGCCGGACAGGGGCAAGACTATGGCTACACCTTC
NA	17	TRBV15	NA	TRBJ2-4	CATSREGRMSFGNIQYF	TGTGCCACCAGCAGAGAAGGTCGTATGTCATTCGGGAACATTCAGTACTTC
NA	15	TRBV5-1	NA	TRBJ1-4	CASSLWATPNEKLFF	TGCGCCAGCAGCTTGTGGGCGACACCGAATGAAAAACTGTTTTTT
NA	14	TRBV9	TRBD1	TRBJ2-7	CASSLRQGNYEQYF	TGTGCCAGCAGCCTTCGACAGGGGAACTACGAGCAGTACTTC
NA	14	TRBV11-2	NA	TRBJ1-2	CASSTNRGSNGYTF	TGTGCCAGCAGCACGAATCGGGGTAGTAATGGCTACACCTTC
NA	14	TRBV5-1	NA	TRBJ2-2	CASSFTENTGELFF	TGCGCCAGCAGCTTCACAGAGAACACCGGGGAGCTGTTTTTT
NA	15	TRBV9	TRBD1	TRBJ1-1	CASSVGTGKGTEAFF	TGTGCCAGCAGCGTAGGGACAGGGAAGGGGACTGAAGCTTTCTTT
NA	14	TRBV18	NA	TRBJ1-1	CASSLQAGNTEAFF	TGTGCCAGCTCCCTCCAAGCCGGGAACACTGAAGCTTTCTTT
NA	15	TRBV4-1	NA	TRBJ1-4	CASSQDVRGGEKLFF	TGCGCCAGCAGCCAAGATGTGAGGGGGGGTGAAAAACTGTTTTTT
NA	14	TRBV9	NA	TRBJ1-2	CASSTGQDRGGYTF	TGTGCCAGCAGCACCGGTCAGGATAGGGGCGGCTACACCTTC
NA	15	TRBV9	NA	TRBJ2-7	CASSVDGGSTYEQYF	TGTGCCAGCAGCGTAGATGGCGGTAGCACCTACGAGCAGTACTTC
NA	15	TRBV6-1	TRBD1	TRBJ1-5	CASEPGQGPNQPQHF	TGTGCCAGCGAGCCGGGACAGGGCCCTAATCAGCCCCAGCATTTT
NA	14	TRBV7-2	NA	TRBJ2-7	CASSPGPLIYEQYF	TGTGCCAGCAGCCCAGGTCCCCTTATCTACGAGCAGTACTTC
NA	14	TRBV10-2	NA	TRBJ1-1	CASSEGLGGTEAFF	TGCGCCAGCAGTGAGGGACTGGGAGGCACTGAAGCTTTCTTT